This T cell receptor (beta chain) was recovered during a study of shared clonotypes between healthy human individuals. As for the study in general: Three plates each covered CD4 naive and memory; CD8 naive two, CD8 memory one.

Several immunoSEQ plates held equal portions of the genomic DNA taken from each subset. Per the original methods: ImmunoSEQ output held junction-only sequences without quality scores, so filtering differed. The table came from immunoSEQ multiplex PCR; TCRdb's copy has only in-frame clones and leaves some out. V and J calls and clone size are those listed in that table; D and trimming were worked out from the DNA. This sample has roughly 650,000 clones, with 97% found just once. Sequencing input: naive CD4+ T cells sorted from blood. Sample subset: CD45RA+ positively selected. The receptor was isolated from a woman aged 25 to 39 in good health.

Here the CDR3 DNA reads TGTGCCAGCGGCATTGGACGAAAACTAGCCAAAAACATTCAGTACTTC. This codes for CASGIGRKLAKNIQYF. V is TRBV6-4 and J is TRBJ2-4; D is undetermined. Germline V gene data show CDR1 as MRHNA and CDR2 as SNTAGT. Trimming removed 8 bases from V and 0 bases from J, with 17 bases in between. The length of the CDR3 is 16 residues.